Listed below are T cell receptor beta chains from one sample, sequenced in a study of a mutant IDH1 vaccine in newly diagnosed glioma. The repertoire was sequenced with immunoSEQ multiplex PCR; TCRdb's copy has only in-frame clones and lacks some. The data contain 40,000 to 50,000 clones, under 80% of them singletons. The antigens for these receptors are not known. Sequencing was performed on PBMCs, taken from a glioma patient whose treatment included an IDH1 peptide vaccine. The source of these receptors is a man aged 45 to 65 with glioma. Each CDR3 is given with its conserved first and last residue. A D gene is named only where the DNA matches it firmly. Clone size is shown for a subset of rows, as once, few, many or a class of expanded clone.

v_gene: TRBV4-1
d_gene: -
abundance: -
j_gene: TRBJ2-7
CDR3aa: CASSFSKDGYEQYF
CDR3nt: TGCGCCAGCAGCTTTTCGAAAGACGGCTACGAGCAGTACTTC

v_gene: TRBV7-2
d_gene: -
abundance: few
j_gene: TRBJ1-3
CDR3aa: CATTQFNTIYF
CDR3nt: TGTGCCACCACGCAGTTCAACACCATATATTTT

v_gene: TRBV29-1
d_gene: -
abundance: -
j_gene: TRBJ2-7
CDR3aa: CSALGQSYEQYF
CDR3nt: TGCAGCGCCCTGGGTCAATCCTACGAGCAGTACTTC

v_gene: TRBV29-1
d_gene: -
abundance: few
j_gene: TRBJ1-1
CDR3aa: CSASGLLNTEAFF
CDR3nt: TGCAGCGCCTCGGGACTGCTGAACACTGAAGCTTTCTTT

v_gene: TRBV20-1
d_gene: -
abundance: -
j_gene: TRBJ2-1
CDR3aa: CSSRGDNEQFF
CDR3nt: TGCAGTTCGCGAGGTGACAATGAGCAGTTCTTC

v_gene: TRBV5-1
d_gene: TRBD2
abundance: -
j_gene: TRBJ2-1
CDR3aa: CASSLTSGALNEQFF
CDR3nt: TGCGCCAGCAGCTTGACTAGCGGGGCGCTCAATGAGCAGTTCTTC

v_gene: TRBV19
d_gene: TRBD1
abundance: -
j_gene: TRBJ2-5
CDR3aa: CASSPRTGGETQYF
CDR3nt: TGTGCCAGTAGTCCCAGGACAGGGGGAGAGACCCAGTACTTC

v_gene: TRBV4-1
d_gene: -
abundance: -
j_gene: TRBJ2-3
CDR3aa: CASRLDPLHDTQYF
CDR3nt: TGCGCCAGCAGACTGGACCCCCTACATGATACGCAGTATTTT

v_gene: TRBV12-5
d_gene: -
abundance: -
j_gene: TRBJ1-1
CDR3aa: CASGSPGLEAFF
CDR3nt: TGTGCTAGTGGTTCTCCCGGGTTAGAAGCTTTCTTT

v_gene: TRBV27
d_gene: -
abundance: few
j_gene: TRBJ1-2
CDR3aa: CASSPLKGGYTF
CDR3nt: TGTGCCAGCAGTCCTCTTAAGGGTGGCTACACCTTC

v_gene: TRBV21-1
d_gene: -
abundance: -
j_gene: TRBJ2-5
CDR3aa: CASSKEWAGKETQYF
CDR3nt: TGTGCCAGCAGCAAAGAATGGGCAGGGAAAGAGACCCAGTACTTC

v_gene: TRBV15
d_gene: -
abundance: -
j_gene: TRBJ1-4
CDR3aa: CATRGRESEKLFF
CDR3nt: TGTGCCACCCGTGGGAGAGAAAGTGAAAAACTGTTTTTT

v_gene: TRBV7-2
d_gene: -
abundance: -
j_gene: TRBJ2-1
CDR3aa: CASSLEVYGYNEQFF
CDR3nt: TGTGCCAGCAGCTTAGAGGTATACGGTTACAATGAGCAGTTCTTC

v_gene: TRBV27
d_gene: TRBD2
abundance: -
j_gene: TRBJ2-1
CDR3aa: CASSLLLAGGISYNEQFF
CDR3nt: TGTGCCAGCAGTTTATTGCTAGCGGGGGGGATCTCCTACAATGAGCAGTTCTTC

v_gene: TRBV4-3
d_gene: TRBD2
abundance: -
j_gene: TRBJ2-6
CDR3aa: CASSQAGGSGANVLTF
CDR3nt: TGCGCCAGCAGCCAAGCGGGGGGCTCTGGGGCCAACGTCCTGACTTTC

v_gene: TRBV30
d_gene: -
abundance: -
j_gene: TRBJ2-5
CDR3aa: CAWLSPDRLRTQYF
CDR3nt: TGTGCCTGGCTTTCCCCGGACCGCCTAAGGACCCAGTACTTC